The entry below gives a single T cell receptor (beta chain) sequence along with its context. The antigen remains undetermined. This specimen comes from a study of cytomegalovirus exposure and HLA in healthy donors. Study in general: An earlier analysis identified 117 million unique TCR beta sequences in some 170 million T cells. Notes on the study in general: Most TCR sequences were uncommon, yet certain public TCRs appeared in many donors. For most subjects, TCR beta sequences were reported to predict HLA-A and HLA-B alleles with accuracy. Roughly uniform sequencing depth across donors was assumed, possibly incorrectly.

PCR primers comprised 60 Vbeta and 13 Jbeta primers. The assay was immunoSEQ multiplex PCR, and TCRdb's table has in-frame clones only and misses some. The sample yields some 200,000 clones, 82% seen once. There are 14 residues in the CDR3. The V and J ends lost 6 bases and 11 bases, in that order; junction bases with no gene match: 14. Looked up from germline, CDR1 is MNHEY and CDR2 is SMNVEV (reference sequence). The V gene is TRBV27, the J gene TRBJ1-1; 8 bases line up with TRBD1. The clonotype was recovered from a boy younger than 10 in good health and CMV-seronegative. Sequenced input: PBMCs. The chain's CDR3 is CASSVRTGGRNAFF. CDR3 DNA sequence: TGTGCCAGCAGCGTTCGAACAGGGGGACGAAATGCTTTCTTT.